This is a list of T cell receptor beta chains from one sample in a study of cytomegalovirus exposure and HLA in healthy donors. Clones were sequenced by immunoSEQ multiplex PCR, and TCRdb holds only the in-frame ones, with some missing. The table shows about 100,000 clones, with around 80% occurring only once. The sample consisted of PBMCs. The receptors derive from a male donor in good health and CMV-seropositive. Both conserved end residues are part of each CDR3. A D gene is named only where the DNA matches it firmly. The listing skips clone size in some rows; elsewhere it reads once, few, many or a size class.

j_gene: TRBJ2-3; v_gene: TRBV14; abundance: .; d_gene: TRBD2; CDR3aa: CASSPRLAGSTDTQYF; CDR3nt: TGTGCCAGCAGCCCCCGACTAGCGGGGAGCACAGATACGCAGTATTTT
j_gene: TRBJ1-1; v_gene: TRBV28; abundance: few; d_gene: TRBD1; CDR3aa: CASRRTGGTEAFF; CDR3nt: TGTGCCAGCAGGAGGACAGGGGGCACTGAAGCTTTCTTT
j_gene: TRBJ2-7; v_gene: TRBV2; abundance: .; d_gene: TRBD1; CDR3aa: CASSEMDRGKNEQYF; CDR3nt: TGTGCCAGCAGTGAGATGGACAGGGGGAAGAACGAGCAGTACTTC
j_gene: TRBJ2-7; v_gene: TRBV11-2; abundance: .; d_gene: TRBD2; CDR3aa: CASRRGRGGLLSYEQYF; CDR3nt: TGTGCCAGCAGACGCGGGCGGGGGGGCCTGTTATCCTACGAGCAGTACTTC
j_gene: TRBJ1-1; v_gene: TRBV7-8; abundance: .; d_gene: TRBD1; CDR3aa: CASSRRTGGNTEAFF; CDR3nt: TGTGCCAGCAGCAGACGGACAGGGGGGAACACTGAAGCTTTCTTT
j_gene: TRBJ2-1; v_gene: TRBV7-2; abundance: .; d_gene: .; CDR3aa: CASSLDPGSYNEQFF; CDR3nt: TGTGCCAGCAGCTTAGATCCGGGCTCCTACAATGAGCAGTTCTTC
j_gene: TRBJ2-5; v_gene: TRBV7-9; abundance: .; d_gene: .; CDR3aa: CASSLAGVETQYF; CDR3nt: TGTGCCAGCAGTTTAGCAGGGGTAGAGACCCAGTACTTC
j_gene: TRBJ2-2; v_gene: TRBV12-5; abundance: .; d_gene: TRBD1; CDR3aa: CASGLGQADTGELFF; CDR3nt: TGTGCTAGTGGCCTCGGACAGGCGGACACCGGGGAGCTGTTTTTT
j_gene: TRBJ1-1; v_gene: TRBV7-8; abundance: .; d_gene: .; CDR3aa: CASSIDRNTEAFF; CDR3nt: TGTGCCAGCAGCATCGACAGGAACACTGAAGCTTTCTTT
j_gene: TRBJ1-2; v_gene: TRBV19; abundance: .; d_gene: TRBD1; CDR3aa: CASNSGGADYGYTF; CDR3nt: TGTGCCAGTAATTCAGGGGGCGCGGACTATGGCTACACCTTC
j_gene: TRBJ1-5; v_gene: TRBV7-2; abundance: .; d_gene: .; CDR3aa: CASSQGPAGQPQHF; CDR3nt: TGTGCCAGCAGCCAAGGCCCCGCGGGACAGCCCCAGCATTTT
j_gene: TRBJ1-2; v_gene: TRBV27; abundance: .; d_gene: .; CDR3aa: CASSPAEGEVYGYTF; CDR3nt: TGTGCCAGCAGCCCGGCCGAGGGTGAGGTCTATGGCTACACCTTC
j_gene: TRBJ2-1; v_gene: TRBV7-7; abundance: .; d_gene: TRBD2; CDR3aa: CASSLAGGYNEQFF; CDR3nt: TGTGCCAGCAGTTTAGCGGGGGGCTACAATGAGCAGTTCTTC
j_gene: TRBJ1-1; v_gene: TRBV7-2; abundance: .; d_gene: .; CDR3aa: CASSLDVYEAFF; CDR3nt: TGTGCCAGCAGCTTAGACGTCTATGAAGCTTTCTTT
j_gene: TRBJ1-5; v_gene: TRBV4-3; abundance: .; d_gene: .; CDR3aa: CASSQDARVQPQHF; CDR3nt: TGCGCCAGCAGCCAAGATGCGAGGGTTCAGCCCCAGCATTTT
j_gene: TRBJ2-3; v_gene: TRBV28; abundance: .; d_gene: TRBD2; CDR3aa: CASTSGGDTDTQYF; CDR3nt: TGTGCCAGCACTAGCGGGGGGGACACAGATACGCAGTATTTT
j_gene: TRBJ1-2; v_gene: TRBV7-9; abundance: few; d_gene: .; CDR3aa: CASSPPTQGVGLSGYTF; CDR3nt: TGTGCCAGCAGTCCTCCAACACAGGGCGTAGGGCTTAGTGGCTACACCTTC
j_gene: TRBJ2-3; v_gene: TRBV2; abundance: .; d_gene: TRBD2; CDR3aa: CASSVRSGVVDTQYF; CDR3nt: TGTGCCAGCAGTGTTCGAAGCGGGGTCGTAGATACGCAGTATTTT
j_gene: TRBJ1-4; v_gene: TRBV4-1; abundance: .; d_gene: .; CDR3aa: CASSTQAATNEKLFF; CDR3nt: TGCGCCAGCAGTACCCAGGCCGCAACTAATGAAAAACTGTTTTTT
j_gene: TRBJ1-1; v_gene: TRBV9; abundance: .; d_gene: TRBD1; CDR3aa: CASSADRVRGMNTEAFF; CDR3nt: TGTGCCAGCAGCGCGGACAGGGTAAGAGGGATGAACACTGAAGCTTTCTTT
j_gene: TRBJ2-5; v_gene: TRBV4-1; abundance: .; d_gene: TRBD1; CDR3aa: CASTQQDRDQETQYF; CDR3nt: TGCGCCAGCACACAGCAGGACAGGGACCAAGAGACCCAGTACTTC
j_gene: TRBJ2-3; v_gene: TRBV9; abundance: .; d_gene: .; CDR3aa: CASSVWGAESTDTQYF; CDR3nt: TGTGCCAGCAGCGTATGGGGAGCGGAGTCCACAGATACGCAGTATTTT
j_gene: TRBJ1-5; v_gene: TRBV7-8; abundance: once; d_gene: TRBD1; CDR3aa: CASSADRGRLNQPQHF; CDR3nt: TGTGCCAGCAGCGCGGACAGGGGGCGGCTCAATCAGCCCCAGCATTTT